This entry lists 8 T cell receptor beta chains sequenced from one sample in a study of identical twins. TCRdb redid the calling of the 5' RACE reads with MiXCR, one entry per CDR3 protein. The sample has 1.5 million to 2 million distinct CDR3 sequences, around 33% seen once. The sequenced sample was cord blood. Receptor source: a newborn girl in good health.

As to this clonotype: Given a much more abundant clone one base away, this may be a read error. The chain employs TRBV4-1 and TRBJ2-1, with D hard to call. Germline V gene sequence: CDR1 MGHRA, CDR2 YSYEKL. This CDR3 has 12 amino acids. DNA of the CDR3: TGCGCCAGCAGCCAATCCGGCTATGAGCGGTTCTTC. Amino acids: CASSQSGYERFF.

Concerning this clonotype itself: The junction and the germline gene differ at one end; a read error may be behind it. This chain uses TRBV28 with TRBJ2-7, with TRBD1 matching over 8 bases. The germline CDR1 and CDR2 sequences are MDHEN and SYDVKM. The CDR3 sequence is 14 residues long. This chain's CDR3 is CVSRDRTGRYEQYF. CDR3 sequence (DNA): TGTGTCAGCAGAGACAGGACAGGGCGGTACGAGCAGTACTTC.

The count of this clonotype is one. The junction does not match germline at one end; this may be a read error. The chain employs TRBV6-6 and TRBJ1-5; weak D call: TRBD1 (6 bases). The CDR3 covers 14 residues. Germline assignment: CDR1 MNHNY and CDR2 SVGAGI (reference sequence). The CDR3 region is CASGYGGSNQPQHF. The CDR3 DNA follows: TGTGCCAGCGGTTACGGGGGCAGCAATCAGCCCCAGCATTTT.

To note about this clonotype: A much larger clone is a single base away; this may be a read error. This is likely a read error, given that the CDR3 carries no conserved phenylalanine or tryptophan at its end. V and J are TRBV27 and TRBJ2-7; 11 nucleotides match TRBD2. Per the germline V gene, CDR1 is MNHEY and CDR2 is SMNVEV (reference sequence). The CDR3 loop spans 19 amino acids. With 0 bases clipped from V and 2 bases from J, the junction kept 12 bases outside the gene matches. The CDR3 DNA follows: TGTGCCAGCAGTTTATCGTACATAAATAGCGGGAGGGCCCCCTACGAGCAGTACTTA. Amino acid sequence: CASSLSYINSGRAPYEQYL.

Concerning this clonotype itself: The junction departs from the called germline gene at one end, perhaps through a read error. The chain links TRBV12-3 or TRBV12-4 to TRBJ2-2, with D perhaps assigned TRBD1 or TRBD2 (6 bases each). The CDR3 extends over 13 amino acids. CDR3 amino acids: CASSQRGTGGLFF. DNA of the CDR3: TGTGCCAGCAGTCAAAGGGGGACCGGGGGGCTGTTTTTT.

This chain joins TRBV10-3 and TRBJ2-3; TRBD2 agrees at 7 bases. Germline V gene sequence: CDR1 ENHRY, CDR2 SYGVKD. The CDR3 spans 15 residues. J was trimmed by 6 bases and V by 8 bases; bases with no gene match: 14. The CDR3 here is CAISGGSRGADTQYF. CDR3 coding DNA: TGTGCCATCTCTGGCGGGAGTCGTGGTGCCGATACGCAGTATTTT.

This clonotype was seen a handful of times. The J gene is TRBJ2-7, the V gene TRBV20-1; TRBD2 agrees at 10 bases. Trimming took 4 bases from V and 0 from J; bases not matched to a gene: 3. The germline V gene has CDR1 DFQATT and CDR2 SNEGSKA (reference sequence). CDR3 length: 14 residues. The CDR3 is CSATSGGGSYEQYF. CDR3 in DNA: TGCAGTGCTACCAGCGGGGGGGGCTCCTACGAGCAGTACTTC.

The rearrangement uses TRBV28 and TRBJ2-3; the D gene could be TRBD1 or TRBD2 (5 bases each). The CDR3 covers 16 residues. V shed 6 bases and J shed 5 bases, with 21 bases lying between them. Germline assignment: CDR1 MDHEN and CDR2 SYDVKM. The CDR3 sequence: CASSPLGRGVGDTQYF. The CDR3 DNA reads TGTGCCAGCAGCCCCTTGGGGAGAGGGGTAGGAGATACGCAGTATTTT.